One and the same sample provided the 5 T cell receptor beta chains below, sequenced in a study of T cell repertoires in cytomegalovirus infection. No antigen has been assigned to these receptors. TCRdb reprocessed the reads with MiXCR, giving one entry per CDR3 protein. The sample consists of around 540,000 distinct CDR3 sequences, roughly a third of them appearing once. The sequencing here drew on cultured PBMCs, taken from culture after CMV antigen stimulation. Receptors originate from a human donor in good health (CMV status not recorded). Some clones in this sample may be carry-over from other donors' samples.

This clonotype showed up just a few times. The chain combines TRBV14 with TRBJ2-7; TRBD1 matches at 8 bases. The CDR3 contains 15 residues. Germline CDR1 and CDR2: SGHDN and FVKESK. V gave up 4 bases and J gave up 0 bases; unmatched junction bases: 5. This chain's CDR3 is CASSPWTGISYEQYF. The CDR3 DNA sequence: TGTGCCAGCAGCCCTTGGACAGGGATCTCCTACGAGCAGTACTTC. The whole variable domain, filled in from reference TRBV14 and TRBJ2-7, reads EAGVTQFPSHSVIEKGQTVTLRCDPISGHDNLYWYRRVMGKEIKFLLHFVKESKQDESGMPNNRFLAERTGGTYSTLKVQPAELEDSGVYFCASSPWTGISYEQYFGPGTRLTVT.

This chain connects TRBV3-1 to TRBJ1-6; the match to TRBD1 covers 7 bases. Germline CDR1 and CDR2: LGHDT and YNNKEL (reference sequence). V dropped 5 bases and J dropped 3; count of bases not matched to a gene: 4. This CDR3 is built from 15 residues. The DNA of the CDR3 is TGTGCCAGCAGCTTTGGGACAGACTATAATTCACCCCTCCACTTT. Protein: CASSFGTDYNSPLHF. Filled out from reference TRBV3-1 and TRBJ1-6, the complete variable domain reads DTAVSQTPKYLVTQMGNDKSIKCEQNLGHDTMYWYKQDSKKFLKIMFSYNNKELIINETVPNRFSPKSPDKAHLNLHINSLELGDSAVYFCASSFGTDYNSPLHFGNGTRLTVT.

This clonotype was observed a few times. The J gene is TRBJ2-2, the V gene TRBV12-3 or TRBV12-4; D assignment may be TRBD1 or TRBD2 (5 bases each). This CDR3 is built from 11 residues. The V end was cut by 2 bases, the J end by 11 bases, with 6 bases between. The chain's CDR3 is CASSLRDELFF. CDR3 sequence (DNA): TGTGCCAGCAGTTTAAGGGACGAGCTGTTTTTT.

This clonotype turned up a few times. The rearrangement uses TRBV5-6 and TRBJ1-2; D may be TRBD1 (6 bases). Trimming cost V 6 bases and J 6 bases, with 15 bases left between them. CDR1 and CDR2 (germline): SGHDT, YYEEEE. The CDR3 is 13 amino acids. CDR3 nucleotide sequence: TGTGCCAGCACTTACAGGGTTCTCGATGGCTACACCTTC. As protein: CASTYRVLDGYTF.

This clonotype has just a few counts. The genes are TRBV7-2 and TRBJ2-2; 8 nucleotides match TRBD2. V shed 2 bases and J 2 bases; nucleotides not matched to a gene: 13. Germline values: CDR1 SGHTA, CDR2 FQGNSA. The CDR3 extends over 19 amino acids. The CDR3 protein is CASSLRRLAGSVNTGELFF. The CDR3 nucleotides are TGTGCCAGCAGCTTACGTCGTTTAGCGGGGAGCGTCAACACCGGGGAGCTGTTTTTT. Using reference TRBV7-2 and TRBJ2-2 for the parts outside the CDR3, the full variable domain is GAGVSQSPSNKVTEKGKDVELRCDPISGHTALYWYRQSLGQGLEFLIYFQGNSAPDKSGLPSDRFSAERTGGSVSTLTIQRTQQEDSAVYLCASSLRRLAGSVNTGELFFGEGSRLTVL.